This T cell receptor beta chain was identified in a study of T-cell memory formation after mild COVID-19. V gave up 0 bases and J gave up 10 bases, with 10 bases separating them. This CDR3 comprises 12 residues. Germline V gene lookup returns CDR1 KGHSH and CDR2 LQKENI. One entry per CDR3 protein results from TCRdb running MiXCR on the 5' RACE reads. This sample has hundreds of thousands of distinct CDR3 sequences, with around 28% found just once. Sequenced sample: PBMCs or a T cell subset sorted from them (not recorded which). The V gene is TRBV18, the J gene TRBJ2-7, with no clear D. The sequence was obtained from an adult woman who had mild COVID-19 (a few samples of this study predate the infection). Cell type and time point are not known. The CDR3 reads CASSPPVSTQYF. CDR3 coding DNA: TGTGCCAGCTCACCACCGGTGTCCACCCAGTACTTC. The full variable domain, with the rest looked up from reference TRBV18 and TRBJ2-7, is NAGVMQNPRHLVRRRGQEARLRCSPMKGHSHVYWYRQLPEEGLKFMVYLQKENIIDESGMPKERFSAEFPKEGPSILRIQQVVRGDSAAYFCASSPPVSTQYFGPGTRLTVT.